Only a few counts were recorded for the clone carrying this T cell receptor (beta chain). The sample originates from a study of T-cell reconstitution after alpha-beta-depleted transplantation in children. The germline V gene encodes CDR1 PRHDT and CDR2 FYEKMQ (reference sequence). The CDR3 length is 14 residues. V gave up 7 bases and J gave up 4 bases; unmatched junction bases: 4. Preparation of the TCRbeta library was carried out with unique molecular identifiers. In TCRdb, the PCR reads were re-called with MiXCR into one record per CDR3 protein. The data hold a few hundred thousand distinct CDR3 sequences, with approximately 11% observed a single time.

The V and J genes are TRBV13 and TRBJ2-3, with 11 bases aligning to TRBD2. The source was PBMCs from the stem cell graft donor, collected from the stem cell graft. The TCR sequence derives from a human donor who donated a stem cell graft to a child with acute myeloid leukemia. In DNA, the CDR3 is TGTGCCAGCAACCCGGGACTAGCGGCAGATACGCAGTATTTT. Translation gives CASNPGLAADTQYF.